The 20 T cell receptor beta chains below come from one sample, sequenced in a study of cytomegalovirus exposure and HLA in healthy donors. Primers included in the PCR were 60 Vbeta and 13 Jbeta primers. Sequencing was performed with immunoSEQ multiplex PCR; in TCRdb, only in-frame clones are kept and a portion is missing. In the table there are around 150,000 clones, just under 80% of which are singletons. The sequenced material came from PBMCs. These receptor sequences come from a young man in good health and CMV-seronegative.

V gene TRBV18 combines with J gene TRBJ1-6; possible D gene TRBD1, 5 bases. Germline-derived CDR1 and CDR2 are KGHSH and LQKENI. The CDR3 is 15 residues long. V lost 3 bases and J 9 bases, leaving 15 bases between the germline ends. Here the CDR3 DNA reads TGTGCCAGCTCACCTCCGAGCAGGGTTGGTTCACCCCTCCACTTT. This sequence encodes CASSPPSRVGSPLHF.

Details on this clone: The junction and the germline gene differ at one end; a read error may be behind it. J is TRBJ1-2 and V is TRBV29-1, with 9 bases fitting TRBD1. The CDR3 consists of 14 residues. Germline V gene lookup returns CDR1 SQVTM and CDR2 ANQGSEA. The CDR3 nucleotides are TGCAGCGCCGCTACAGGGGGCGCACACTATGGCTACCCCTTC. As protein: CSAATGGAHYGYPF.

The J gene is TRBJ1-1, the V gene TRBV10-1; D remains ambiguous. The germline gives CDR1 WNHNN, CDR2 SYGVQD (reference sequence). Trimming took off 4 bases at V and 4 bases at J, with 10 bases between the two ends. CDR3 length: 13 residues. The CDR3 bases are TGCGCCAGCAGTGCCCTGTGGGCCACTGAAGCTTTCTTT. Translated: CASSALWATEAFF.

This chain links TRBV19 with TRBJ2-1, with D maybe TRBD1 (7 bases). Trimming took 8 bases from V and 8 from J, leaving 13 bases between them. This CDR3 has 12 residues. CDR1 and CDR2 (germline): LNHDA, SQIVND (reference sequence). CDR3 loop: CASDQGGDEQFF. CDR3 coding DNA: TGTGCCAGTGATCAGGGGGGCGATGAGCAGTTCTTC.

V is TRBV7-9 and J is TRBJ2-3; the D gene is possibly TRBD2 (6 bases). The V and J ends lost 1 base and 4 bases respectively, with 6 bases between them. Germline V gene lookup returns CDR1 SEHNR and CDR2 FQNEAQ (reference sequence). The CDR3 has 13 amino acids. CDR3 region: CASSLGGADTQYF. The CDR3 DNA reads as TGTGCCAGCAGCTTAGGGGGGGCAGATACGCAGTATTTT.

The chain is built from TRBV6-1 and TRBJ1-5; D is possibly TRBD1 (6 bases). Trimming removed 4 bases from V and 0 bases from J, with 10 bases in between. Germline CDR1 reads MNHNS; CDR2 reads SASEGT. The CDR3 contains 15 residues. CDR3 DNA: TGTGCCAGCAGTGTAGGACAGTATAGCAATCAGCCCCAGCATTTT. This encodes CASSVGQYSNQPQHF.

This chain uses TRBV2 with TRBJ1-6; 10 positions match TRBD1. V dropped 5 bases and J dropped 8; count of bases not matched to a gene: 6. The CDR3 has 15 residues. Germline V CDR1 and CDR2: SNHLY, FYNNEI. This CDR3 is CASSPRQGADSPLHF. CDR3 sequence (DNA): TGTGCCAGCAGTCCACGACAGGGGGCTGATTCACCCCTCCACTTT. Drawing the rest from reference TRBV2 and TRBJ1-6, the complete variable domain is EPEVTQTPSHQVTQMGQEVILRCVPISNHLYFYWYRQILGQKVEFLVSFYNNEISEKSEIFDDQFSVERPDGSNFTLKIRSTKLEDSAMYFCASSPRQGADSPLHFGNGTRLTVT.

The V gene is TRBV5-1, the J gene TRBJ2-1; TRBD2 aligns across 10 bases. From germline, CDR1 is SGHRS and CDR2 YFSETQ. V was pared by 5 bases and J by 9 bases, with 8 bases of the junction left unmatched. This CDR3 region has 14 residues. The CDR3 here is CASSPSGRAGEQFF. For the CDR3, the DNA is TGCGCCAGCAGTCCAAGCGGGAGGGCCGGTGAGCAGTTCTTC.

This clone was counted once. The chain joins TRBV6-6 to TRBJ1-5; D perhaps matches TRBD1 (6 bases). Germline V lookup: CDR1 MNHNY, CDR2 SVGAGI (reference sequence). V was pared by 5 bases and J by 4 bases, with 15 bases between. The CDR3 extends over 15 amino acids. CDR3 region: CASSGAGVTNQPQHF. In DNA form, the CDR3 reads TGTGCCAGCAGTGGGGCAGGGGTGACTAATCAGCCCCAGCATTTT.

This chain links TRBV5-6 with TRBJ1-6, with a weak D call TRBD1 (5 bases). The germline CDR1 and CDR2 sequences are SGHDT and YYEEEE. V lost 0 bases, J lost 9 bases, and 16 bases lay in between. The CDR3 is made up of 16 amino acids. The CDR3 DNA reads TGTGCCAGCAGCTTGGATCGGGGGGATAGAAGTTCACCCCTCCACTTT. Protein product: CASSLDRGDRSSPLHF.

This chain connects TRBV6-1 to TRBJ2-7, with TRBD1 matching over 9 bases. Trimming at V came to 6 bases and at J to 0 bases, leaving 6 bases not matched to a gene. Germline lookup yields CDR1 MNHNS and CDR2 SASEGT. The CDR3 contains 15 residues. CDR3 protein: CASSRTGEGSYEQYF. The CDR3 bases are TGTGCCAGCAGCAGGACAGGGGAAGGCTCCTACGAGCAGTACTTC.

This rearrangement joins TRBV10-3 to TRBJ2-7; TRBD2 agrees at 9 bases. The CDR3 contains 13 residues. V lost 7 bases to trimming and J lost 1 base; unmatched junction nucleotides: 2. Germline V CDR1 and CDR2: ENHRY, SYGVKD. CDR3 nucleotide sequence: TGTGCCATCACTAGCGGGGAATCCTACGAGCAGTACTTC. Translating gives CAITSGESYEQYF.

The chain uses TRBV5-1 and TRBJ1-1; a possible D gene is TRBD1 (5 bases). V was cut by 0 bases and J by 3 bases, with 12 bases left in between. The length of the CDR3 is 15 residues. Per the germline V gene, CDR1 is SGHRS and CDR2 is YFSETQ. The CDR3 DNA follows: TGCGCCAGCAGCTTGGAATACAGGAGTTACACTGAAGCTTTCTTT. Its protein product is CASSLEYRSYTEAFF.

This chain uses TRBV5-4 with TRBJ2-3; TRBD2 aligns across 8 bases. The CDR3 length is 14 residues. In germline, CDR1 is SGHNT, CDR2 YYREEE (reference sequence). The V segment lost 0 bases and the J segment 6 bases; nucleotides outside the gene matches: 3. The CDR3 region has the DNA TGTGCCAGCAGCTTGGGGCTAGCGGGCGATACGCAGTATTTT. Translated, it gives CASSLGLAGDTQYF.

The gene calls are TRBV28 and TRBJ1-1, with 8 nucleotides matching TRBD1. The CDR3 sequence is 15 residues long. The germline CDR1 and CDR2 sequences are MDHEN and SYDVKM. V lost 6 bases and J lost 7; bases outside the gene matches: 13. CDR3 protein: CASSAGGVVGGEAFF. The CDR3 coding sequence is TGTGCCAGCAGCGCAGGGGGCGTTGTGGGTGGTGAAGCTTTCTTT.

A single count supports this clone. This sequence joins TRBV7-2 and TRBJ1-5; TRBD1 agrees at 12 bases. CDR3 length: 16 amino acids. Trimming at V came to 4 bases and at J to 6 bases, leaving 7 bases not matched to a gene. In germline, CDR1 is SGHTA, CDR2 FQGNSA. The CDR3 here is CASSWGQGALGQPQHF. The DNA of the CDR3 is TGTGCCAGCAGCTGGGGACAGGGGGCTCTCGGTCAGCCCCAGCATTTT.

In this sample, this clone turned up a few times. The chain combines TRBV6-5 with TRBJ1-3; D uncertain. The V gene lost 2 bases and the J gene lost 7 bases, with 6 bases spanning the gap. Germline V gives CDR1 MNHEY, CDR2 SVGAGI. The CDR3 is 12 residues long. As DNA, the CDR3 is TGTGCCAGCAGTTACGGAGGGAACACCATATATTTT. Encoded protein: CASSYGGNTIYF.

The CDR3 DNA sequence: TGTGCCAGCAGCTTTACAGGGAACACTGAAGCTTTCTTT. It is translated as CASSFTGNTEAFF. V and J are TRBV7-9 and TRBJ1-1, with TRBD1 as a possible D gene (5 bases). The CDR3 totals 13 residues. Germline-derived CDR1 and CDR2 are SEHNR and FQNEAQ (reference sequence). Trimming pared 3 bases from V and 1 base from J, leaving 6 bases between.

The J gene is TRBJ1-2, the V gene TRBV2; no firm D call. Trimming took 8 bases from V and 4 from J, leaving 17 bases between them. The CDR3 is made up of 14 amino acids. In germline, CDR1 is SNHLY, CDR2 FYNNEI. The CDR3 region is CASSPRSVTYGYTF. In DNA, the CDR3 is TGTGCCAGCTCACCCCGAAGCGTAACCTATGGCTACACCTTC.

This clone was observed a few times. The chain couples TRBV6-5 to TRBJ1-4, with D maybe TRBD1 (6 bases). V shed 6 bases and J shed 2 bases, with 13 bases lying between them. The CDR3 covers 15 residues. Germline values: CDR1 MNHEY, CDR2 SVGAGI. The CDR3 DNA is TGTGCCAGCAGACCCACAGGGCCCACTAATGAAAAACTGTTTTTT. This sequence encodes CASRPTGPTNEKLFF.